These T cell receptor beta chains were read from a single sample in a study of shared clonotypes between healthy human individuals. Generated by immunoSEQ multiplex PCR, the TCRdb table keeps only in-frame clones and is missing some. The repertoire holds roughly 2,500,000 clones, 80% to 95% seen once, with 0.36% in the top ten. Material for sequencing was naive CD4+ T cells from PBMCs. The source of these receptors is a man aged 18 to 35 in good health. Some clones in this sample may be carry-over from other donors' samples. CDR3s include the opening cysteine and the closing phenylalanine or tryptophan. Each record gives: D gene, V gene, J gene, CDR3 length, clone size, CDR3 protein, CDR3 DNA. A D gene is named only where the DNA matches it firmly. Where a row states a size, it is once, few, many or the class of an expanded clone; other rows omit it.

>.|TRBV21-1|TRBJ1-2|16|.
CASSQGDPGMIYGYTF
TGTGCCAGCAGCCAAGGGGACCCAGGCATGATCTATGGCTACACCTTC
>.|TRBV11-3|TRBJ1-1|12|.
CASSNDRSEAFF
TGTGCCAGCAGCAACGACAGGAGTGAAGCTTTCTTT
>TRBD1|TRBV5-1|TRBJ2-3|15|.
CASSRAGSPTGAQYF
TGCGCCAGCAGCCGGGCCGGGTCCCCGACAGGGGCGCAGTATTTT
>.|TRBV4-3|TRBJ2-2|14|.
CASSQDPGAGELFF
TGCGCCAGCAGCCAAGACCCAGGGGCCGGGGAGCTGTTTTTT
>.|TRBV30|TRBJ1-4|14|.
CAWSLRGGAEKLFF
TGTGCCTGGAGTCTGCGGGGAGGCGCTGAAAAACTGTTTTTT
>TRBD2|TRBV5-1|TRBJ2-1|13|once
CASSRGSYNEQFF
TGCGCCAGCAGCCGCGGGAGCTACAATGAGCAGTTCTTC
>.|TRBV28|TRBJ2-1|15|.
CASSFTGQGYNEQFF
TGTGCCAGCAGTTTTACAGGACAAGGGTACAATGAGCAGTTCTTC
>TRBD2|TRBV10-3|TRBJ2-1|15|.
CAISAAAGGYNEQFF
TGTGCCATCAGTGCAGCGGCGGGGGGATACAATGAGCAGTTCTTC
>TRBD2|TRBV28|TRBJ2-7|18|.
CASSLPLTLTSVNYEQYF
TGTGCCAGCAGTTTACCCCTTACCCTGACTAGCGTGAACTACGAGCAGTACTTC
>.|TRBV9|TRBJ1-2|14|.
CASSVGGTYYGYTF
TGTGCCAGCAGCGTCGGAGGAACATATTATGGCTACACCTTC
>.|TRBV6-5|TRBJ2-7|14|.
CASSYPGTTYEQYF
TGTGCCAGCAGTTACCCGGGGACAACCTACGAGCAGTACTTC
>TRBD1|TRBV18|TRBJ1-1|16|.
CASSRGTGKENTEAFF
TGTGCCAGCTCACGGGGGACAGGAAAAGAGAACACTGAAGCTTTCTTT
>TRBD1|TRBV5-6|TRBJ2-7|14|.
CASSSQGVTYEQYF
TGTGCCAGCAGCAGTCAGGGGGTTACCTACGAGCAGTACTTC
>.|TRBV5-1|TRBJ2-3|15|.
CASSLEGYREDTQYF
TGCGCCAGCAGCTTGGAGGGGTACAGGGAAGATACGCAGTATTTT
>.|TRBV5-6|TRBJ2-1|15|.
CASSLATDLYNEQFF
TGTGCCAGCAGCTTAGCGACGGATTTGTACAATGAGCAGTTCTTC
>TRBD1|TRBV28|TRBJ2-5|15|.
CASRRDRVFLETQYF
TGTGCCAGCAGACGGGACAGGGTTTTTTTGGAGACCCAGTACTTC
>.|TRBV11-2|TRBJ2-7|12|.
CASSFRVSEQYF
TGTGCCAGCAGCTTCAGGGTCTCCGAGCAGTACTTC
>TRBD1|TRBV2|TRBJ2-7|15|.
CASTSDRGPPYEQYF
TGTGCCAGCACCTCGGACAGGGGACCCCCCTACGAGCAGTACTTC
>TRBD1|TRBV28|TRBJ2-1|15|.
CASSLPRQGIDEQFF
TGTGCCAGCAGTTTACCAAGACAGGGGATTGATGAGCAGTTCTTC
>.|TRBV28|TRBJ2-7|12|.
CASSFDGEEDYF
TGTGCCAGCAGTTTTGACGGAGAAGAGGATTACTTC
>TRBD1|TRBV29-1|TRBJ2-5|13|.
CSVDLGGRETQYF
TGCAGCGTTGATCTAGGGGGCAGAGAGACCCAGTACTTC
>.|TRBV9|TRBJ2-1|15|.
CASSVELGGYNEQFF
TGTGCCAGCAGCGTAGAACTAGGGGGATACAATGAGCAGTTCTTC
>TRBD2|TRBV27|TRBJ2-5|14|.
CASRTGGVTETQYF
TGTGCCAGCAGGACCGGGGGGGTAACAGAGACCCAGTACTTC
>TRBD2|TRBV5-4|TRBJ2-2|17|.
CASSSRGLAEGLGELFF
TGTGCCAGCAGCAGCCGGGGACTAGCGGAGGGGCTCGGGGAGCTGTTTTTT
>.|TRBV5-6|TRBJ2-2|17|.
CASSLGSAGMNTGELFF
TGTGCCAGCAGCTTGGGGTCGGCAGGGATGAACACCGGGGAGCTGTTTTTT
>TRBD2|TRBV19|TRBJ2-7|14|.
CASSVGLASYEQYF
TGTGCCAGTAGTGTTGGACTAGCGAGCTACGAGCAGTACTTC
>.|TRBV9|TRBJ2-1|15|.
CASSAAGGAYNEQFF
TGTGCCAGCAGCGCCGCCGGGGGCGCATACAATGAGCAGTTCTTC
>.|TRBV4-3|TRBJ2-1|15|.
CASSQEGNYYNEQFF
TGCGCCAGCAGCCAAGAGGGGAACTATTACAATGAGCAGTTCTTC
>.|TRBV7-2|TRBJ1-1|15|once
CASSLAVAVDTEAFF
TGTGCCAGCAGCTTAGCTGTGGCAGTTGACACTGAAGCTTTCTTT
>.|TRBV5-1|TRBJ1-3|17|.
CASSLGGPPYSGNTIYF
TGCGCCAGCAGCTTGGGGGGGCCCCCGTACTCTGGAAACACCATATATTTT
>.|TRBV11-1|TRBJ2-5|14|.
CASSFRQYQETQYF
TGTGCCAGCAGCTTTAGGCAGTACCAAGAGACCCAGTACTTC
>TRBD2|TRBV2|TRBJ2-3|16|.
CASRRTAGGPKDTQYF
TGTGCCAGCAGGAGGACAGCGGGAGGGCCGAAAGATACGCAGTATTTT
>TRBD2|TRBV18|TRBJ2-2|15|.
CASSTLAGGTGELFF
TGTGCCAGCTCCACCTTAGCGGGAGGTACCGGGGAGCTGTTTTTT
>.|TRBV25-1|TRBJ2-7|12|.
CASTGPTYEQYF
TGTGCCAGTACTGGCCCGACCTACGAGCAGTACTTC
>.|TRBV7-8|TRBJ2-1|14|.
CASSQVTSYNEQFF
TGTGCCAGCAGCCAAGTGACTAGTTACAATGAGCAGTTCTTC
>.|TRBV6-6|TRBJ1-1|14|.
CASSSRQLNTEAFF
TGTGCCAGCAGTTCTCGGCAGCTCAACACTGAAGCTTTCTTT
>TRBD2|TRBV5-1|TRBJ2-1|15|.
CASSPWTSGYNEQFF
TGCGCCAGCAGCCCATGGACTAGCGGCTACAATGAGCAGTTCTTC
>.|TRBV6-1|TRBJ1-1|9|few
CASPSEGPF
TGTGCCAGCCCGAGCGAGGGACCCTTT
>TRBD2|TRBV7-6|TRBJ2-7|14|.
CASSHSSGPYEQYF
TGTGCCAGCAGCCACTCTAGCGGACCCTACGAGCAGTACTTC
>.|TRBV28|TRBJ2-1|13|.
CACGGTRRNEQFF
TGTGCCTGCGGCGGGACTCGCCGCAATGAGCAGTTCTTC
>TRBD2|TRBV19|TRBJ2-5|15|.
CASSRQREGRETQYF
TGTGCCAGTAGTAGGCAGCGGGAGGGCCGGGAGACCCAGTACTTC
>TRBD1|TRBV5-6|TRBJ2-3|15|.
CASSGGQGRSDTQYF
TGTGCCAGCAGCGGTGGACAGGGACGTTCAGATACGCAGTATTTT
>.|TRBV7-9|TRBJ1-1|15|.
CASSSTGGADTEAFF
TGTGCCAGCAGCTCGACCGGGGGGGCTGACACTGAAGCTTTCTTT
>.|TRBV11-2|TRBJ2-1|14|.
CASSFRRENHEQFF
TGTGCCAGCAGCTTTCGACGGGAGAACCATGAGCAGTTCTTC
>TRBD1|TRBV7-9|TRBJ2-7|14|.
CASSAGQGAYEQYF
TGTGCCAGCAGCGCAGGACAGGGGGCCTACGAGCAGTACTTC
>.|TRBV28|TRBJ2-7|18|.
CASSPLARGGGISNEQYF
TGTGCCAGCAGTCCCCTAGCGCGGGGAGGGGGGATCTCCAACGAGCAGTACTTC
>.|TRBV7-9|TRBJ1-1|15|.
CASSLRQGYLTEAFF
TGTGCCAGCAGCTTACGTCAGGGGTATCTAACTGAAGCTTTCTTT
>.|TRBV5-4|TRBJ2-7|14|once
CASSPLLSGGEQYF
TGTGCCAGCAGCCCGCTGTTGTCCGGGGGCGAGCAGTACTTC
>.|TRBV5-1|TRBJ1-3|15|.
CASSLGRISGNTIYF
TGCGCCAGCAGCTTGGGACGGATCTCTGGAAACACCATATATTTT
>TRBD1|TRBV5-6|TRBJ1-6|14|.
CASSHRQGGSPLHF
TGTGCCAGCAGCCACCGACAGGGAGGTTCACCCCTCCACTTT
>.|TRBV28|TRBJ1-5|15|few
CASSFFGRSNQPQHF
TGTGCCAGCAGTTTCTTCGGACGGAGCAATCAGCCCCAGCATTTT
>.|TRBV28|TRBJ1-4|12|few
CASSLSREKLFF
TGTGCCAGCAGTTTATCGCGTGAAAAACTGTTTTTT
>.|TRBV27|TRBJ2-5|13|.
CASRRRTEETQYF
TGTGCCAGCAGAAGGAGGACAGAAGAGACCCAGTACTTC
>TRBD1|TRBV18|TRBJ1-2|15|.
CASSQGTGLNYGYTF
TGTGCCAGCTCCCAGGGGACAGGGTTGAACTATGGCTACACCTTC
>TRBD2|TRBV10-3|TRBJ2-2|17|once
CAIRTSGSPANTGELFF
TGTGCCATCAGAACTAGCGGGAGCCCTGCGAACACCGGGGAGCTGTTTTTT
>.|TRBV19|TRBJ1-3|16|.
CASSTADLGSGNTIYF
TGTGCCAGTAGTACCGCTGACCTTGGATCTGGAAACACCATATATTTT
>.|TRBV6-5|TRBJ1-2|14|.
CASSYSPTTYGYTF
TGTGCCAGCAGTTACTCCCCAACCACTTATGGCTACACCTTC